The sequence of this TCR beta chain was determined in a study of molecular identifiers for immune sequencing clone quantification. Regarding the study as a whole: For effector cells, clones above 20 RNA copies held over 97% of molecules; for naive cells, under 1%. For highly expanded clones, sizes could be underestimated when identical TCR molecules share a barcode. Investigators reportedly could detect spiked Jurkat TCR RNA from one cell among over 750,000 naive cells.

TCRdb processed the PCR reads anew with MiXCR; each CDR3 protein has one entry. Among about 640,000 distinct CDR3 sequences listed, 20% were seen once. Comment on this clonotype: Its antigen remains unidentified.

J was trimmed by 7 bases and V by 5 bases; bases with no gene match: 13. This CDR3 is built from 15 residues. V gene TRBV12-3 or TRBV12-4 combines with J gene TRBJ1-2; 7 bases match TRBD1. The source of this sequence is a human donor in good health. Some libraries in this study had Jurkat cell RNA spiked in. Sequencing used naive CD8+ T cells from blood, with Jurkat cell RNA spiked in. Subset specified: FACS-sorted CD8+CD4-CCR7+CD45RA+ naive T cells. The CDR3 sequence is CASSPTSPDRVGYTF. The CDR3, as DNA: TGTGCCAGCAGTCCTACCTCTCCTGACAGGGTTGGCTACACCTTC.